A single T cell receptor beta chain is shown here with its context. A Seattle source enrolled patients during active infection and followed them longitudinally. The data belong to a study of blood T cell repertoires in COVID-19. Study details: PBMCs, B-cell-depleted T cells, or T cells were the source of the cDNA or gDNA that made up the material.

Measured with immunoSEQ multiplex PCR; TCRdb has only the in-frame clones, and not every one. The data hold 150,000 to 200,000 clones, with about 81% observed a single time. Looked up from germline, CDR1 is KGHSH and CDR2 is LQKENI. This CDR3 region has 15 residues. V lost 5 bases, J lost 4 bases, and 7 bases stayed unmatched. The chain has TRBV18 and TRBJ2-2, with 7 nucleotides matching TRBD1. The specimen sequenced was peripheral blood. This receptor was obtained from a woman aged 80 or older with COVID-19, enrolled during active disease. The chain's CDR3 is CASSLDRASTGELFF. The DNA of the CDR3 is TGTGCCAGCTCATTAGACAGGGCGAGCACCGGGGAGCTGTTTTTT.